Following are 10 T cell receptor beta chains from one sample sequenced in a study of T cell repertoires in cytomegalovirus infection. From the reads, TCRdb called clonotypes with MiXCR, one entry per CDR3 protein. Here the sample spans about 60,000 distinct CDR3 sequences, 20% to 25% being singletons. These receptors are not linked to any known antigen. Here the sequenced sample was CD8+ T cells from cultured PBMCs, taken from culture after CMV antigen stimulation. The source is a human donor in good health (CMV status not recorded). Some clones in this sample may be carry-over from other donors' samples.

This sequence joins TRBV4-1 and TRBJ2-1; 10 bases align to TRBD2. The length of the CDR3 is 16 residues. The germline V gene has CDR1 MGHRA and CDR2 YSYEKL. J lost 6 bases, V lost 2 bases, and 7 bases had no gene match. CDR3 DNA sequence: TGCGCCAGCAGCCAAATAAGCGGGGGGGCTGCCAATGAGCAGTTCTTC. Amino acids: CASSQISGGAANEQFF.

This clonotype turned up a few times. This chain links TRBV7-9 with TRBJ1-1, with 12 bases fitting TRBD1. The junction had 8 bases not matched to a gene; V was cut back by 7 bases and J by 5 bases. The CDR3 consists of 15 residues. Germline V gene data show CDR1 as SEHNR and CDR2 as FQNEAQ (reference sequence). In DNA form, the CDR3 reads TGTGCCAGCACCTCCGGGACAGGGGGCGTTACTGAAGCTTTCTTT. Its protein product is CASTSGTGGVTEAFF. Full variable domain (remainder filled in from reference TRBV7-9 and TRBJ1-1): DTGVSQNPRHKITKRGQNVTFRCDPISEHNRLYWYRQTLGQGPEFLTYFQNEAQLEKSRLLSDRFSAERPKGSFSTLEIQRTEQGDSAMYLCASTSGTGGVTEAFFGQGTRLTVV.

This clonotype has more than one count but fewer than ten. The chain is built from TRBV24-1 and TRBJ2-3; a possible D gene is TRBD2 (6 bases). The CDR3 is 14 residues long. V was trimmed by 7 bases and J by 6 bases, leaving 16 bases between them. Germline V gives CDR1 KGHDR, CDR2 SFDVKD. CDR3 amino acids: CATRGVTSSDTQYF. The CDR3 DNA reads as TGTGCCACCAGAGGGGTGACTAGTTCTGATACGCAGTATTTT.

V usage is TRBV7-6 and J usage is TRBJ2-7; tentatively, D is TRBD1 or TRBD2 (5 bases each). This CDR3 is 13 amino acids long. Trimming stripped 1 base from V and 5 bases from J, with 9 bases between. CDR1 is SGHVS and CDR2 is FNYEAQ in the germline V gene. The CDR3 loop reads CASSLGRGDEQYF. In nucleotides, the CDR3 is TGTGCCAGCAGCTTAGGGAGAGGGGACGAGCAGTACTTC.

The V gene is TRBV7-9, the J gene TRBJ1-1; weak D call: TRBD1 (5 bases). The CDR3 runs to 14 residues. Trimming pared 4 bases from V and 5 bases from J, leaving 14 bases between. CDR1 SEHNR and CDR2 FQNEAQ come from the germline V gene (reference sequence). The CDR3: CASSSPTQGTEAFF. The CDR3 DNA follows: TGTGCCAGCAGCTCCCCTACGCAGGGAACTGAAGCTTTCTTT.

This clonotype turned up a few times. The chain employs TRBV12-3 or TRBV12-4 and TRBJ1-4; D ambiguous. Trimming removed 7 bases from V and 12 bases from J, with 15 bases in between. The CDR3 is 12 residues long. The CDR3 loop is CASNQVGRELFF. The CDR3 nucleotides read TGTGCCAGCAACCAGGTTGGCCGGGAACTGTTTTTT.

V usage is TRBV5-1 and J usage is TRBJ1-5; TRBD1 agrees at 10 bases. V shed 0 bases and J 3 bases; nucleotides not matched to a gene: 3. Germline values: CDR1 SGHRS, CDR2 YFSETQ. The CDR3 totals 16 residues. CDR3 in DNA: TGCGCCAGCAGCTTGGGGGACAGGGGATTCAATCAGCCCCAGCATTTT. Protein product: CASSLGDRGFNQPQHF.

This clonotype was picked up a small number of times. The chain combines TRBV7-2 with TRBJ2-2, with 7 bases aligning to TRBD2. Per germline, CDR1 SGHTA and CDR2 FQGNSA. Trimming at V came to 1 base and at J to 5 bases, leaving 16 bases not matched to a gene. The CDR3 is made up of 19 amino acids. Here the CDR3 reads CASSLEGVGSGGRTGELFF. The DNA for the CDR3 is TGTGCCAGCAGCTTAGAAGGGGTTGGGTCGGGGGGAAGGACCGGGGAGCTGTTTTTT.

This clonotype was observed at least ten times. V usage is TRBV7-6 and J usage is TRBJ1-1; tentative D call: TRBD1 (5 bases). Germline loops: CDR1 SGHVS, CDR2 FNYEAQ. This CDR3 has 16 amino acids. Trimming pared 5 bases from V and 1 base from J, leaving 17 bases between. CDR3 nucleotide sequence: TGTGCCAGCAGCCACGGACCCGGGGGTCGGAACACTGAAGCTTTCTTT. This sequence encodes CASSHGPGGRNTEAFF.

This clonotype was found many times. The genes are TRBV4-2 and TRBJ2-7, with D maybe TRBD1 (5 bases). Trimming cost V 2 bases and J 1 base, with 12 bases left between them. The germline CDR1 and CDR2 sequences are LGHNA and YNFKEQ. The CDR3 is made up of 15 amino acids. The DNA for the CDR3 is TGTGCCAGCAGCCAAACAGGTCAAACTTCCTACGAGCAGTACTTC. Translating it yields CASSQTGQTSYEQYF.